Reported below is one T cell receptor beta chain. The target of this receptor is not known. Nothing much larger sits one base from this clone, and base qualities are not available. This sample was taken from a study of CD8 T cells in Susac syndrome (dated by TCRdb to the late 2010s). About the study as a whole: Repertoire sequencing was used to test whether CD8+ T cell activation and differentiation in Susac syndrome was antigen driven. The study compared CD8+ T cell repertoire clonality among around 11 healthy donors, about 14 Susac syndrome patients and fewer than 19 multiple sclerosis patients. Overall study outcomes, separate from this receptor: The TCR sequencing and HLA analysis was acknowledged to have included a relatively small number of individuals.

Peripheral blood CD8+ and CD4+ T cells from healthy donors, Susac syndrome patients and multiple sclerosis patients were profiled by high-throughput TCR beta sequencing. Healthy donors were included as age- and sex-matched controls. Bulk CD8+ and CD4+ T cells were purified by magnetic negative isolation, whereas CD8+ TEMRA cells were enriched by FACS. Blood was drawn into EDTA tubes, processed within 24 hours, and PBMCs were isolated by density gradient centrifugation. PBMCs intended for TCR sequencing were frozen in liquid nitrogen and were later thawed in a 37 degrees C water bath. The sorted or isolated CD4+, CD8+ and CD8+ TEMRA cells had a purity of 90% or higher. RNA was extracted with the RNeasy kit and roughly 0.5 to 1 ug was reverse transcribed using random hexamers. TCR beta CDR3 regions were amplified with the immunoSEQ multiplex PCR assay covering 54 Vbeta and 13 Jbeta segments. PCR amplification bias was corrected by using a synthetic template baseline for primer optimization and computational correction. Turning to the authors' computational methods: Reads were annotated to V, D and J genes according to IMGT and were analyzed with immunoSEQ Analyzer, with only productive sequences retained. Clonality was computed as one minus Shannon entropy normalized by log2 of the number of productive unique sequences. For each patient and control, public and private clones were evaluated among the 100 most prevalent clones. Clones were defined as Susac-specific if absent from the healthy and MS cohorts, from around 1,000 published viral clones and from other ImmuneACCESS disease sequences. TCRdb's own reprocessing of the public reads used fastp at Q25 and MiXCR and kept productive beta chains. Each CDR3 protein gets just one entry, which takes the most common genes and DNA from the rows behind it. These V and J calls derive from TCRdb rather than the authors' analysis. Across this sample there are more than 55,000 distinct CDR3 sequences, with just under 95% seen only once. Of the sample, about 0.22% is held by the ten largest clones.

Here V drops 4 bases and J drops 7 bases, and the junction holds 4 bases not matched to any gene. CDR1 is given as SGDLS and CDR2 as YYNGEE, both from the germline V gene. Including the terminal cysteine and phenylalanine, the CDR3 comprises 14 residues. The DNA shown is the 42-base CDR3, in frame from base 1. The TCR was taken from a human donor in good health. Rearrangement joined TRBV9 to TRBJ2-1, with 11 bases matching TRBD1. Sequences were obtained from CD8+ T cells from PBMCs. The CDR3 reads CASSQWDRGNEQFF. The nucleotides are TGTGCCAGCAGCCAATGGGACAGGGGGAATGAGCAGTTCTTC.